What follows is one T cell receptor (beta chain) and its context. Antigen specificity is unknown. This specimen belongs to a study of cytomegalovirus exposure and HLA in healthy donors. Study-wide findings and caveats: Solely CMV serostatus was available to characterize immune exposure.

The V and J ends lost 5 bases and 5 bases respectively, with 9 bases between them. CDR1 is SGHAT and CDR2 is FQNNGV in the germline V gene. The CDR3 is 12 residues long. The PCR had 60 Vbeta and 13 Jbeta primers. Using immunoSEQ multiplex PCR, the repertoire was profiled, and TCRdb retains in-frame clones only, with some absent. The profile shows 85,000 to 120,000 clones, 75% to 85% of them singletons. This TCR was recovered from a man aged 45 to 65 in good health and CMV-seronegative. The chain couples TRBV11-2 to TRBJ1-2; perhaps TRBD1 as D (5 bases). Material for sequencing was PBMCs. As DNA, the CDR3 is TGTGCCAGCAGCGCGGGGGATTATGGCTACACCTTC. Translated, it gives CASSAGDYGYTF.